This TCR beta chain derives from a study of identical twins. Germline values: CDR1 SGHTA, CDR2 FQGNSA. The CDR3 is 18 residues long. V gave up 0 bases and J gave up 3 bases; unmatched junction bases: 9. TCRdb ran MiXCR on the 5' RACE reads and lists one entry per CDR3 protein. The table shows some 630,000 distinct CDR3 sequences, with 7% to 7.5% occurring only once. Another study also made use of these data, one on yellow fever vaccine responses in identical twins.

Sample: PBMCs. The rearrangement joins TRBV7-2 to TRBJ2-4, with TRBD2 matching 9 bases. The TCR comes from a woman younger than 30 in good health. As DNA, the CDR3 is TGTGCCAGCAGCTTAGCGCCCCGGACTAGCGCGGTCAAAAACATTCAGTACTTC. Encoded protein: CASSLAPRTSAVKNIQYF.